This T cell receptor beta chain was retrieved from a study of blood T cell repertoires in COVID-19. Under the authors' procedure: It was from reference gene primer amplification that nucleated cell counts were estimated. The method was immunoSEQ multiplex PCR; TCRdb's version includes in-frame clones alone and lacks a portion of them. V and J calls and clone size are given by that table; D and trimming were obtained from the DNA. The table shows some 300,000 clones, with 85% occurring only once. The length of the CDR3 is 16 residues. The V segment lost 4 bases and the J segment 6 bases; nucleotides outside the gene matches: 7. From germline, CDR1 is MNHEY and CDR2 SVGAGI.

The material sequenced was peripheral blood. The TCR was taken from a woman between 45 and 60 years old with active or convalescent COVID-19. V usage is TRBV6-5 and J usage is TRBJ1-6; TRBD1 aligns across 9 bases. CDR3 loop: CASSSPGQGRNSPLHF. The CDR3, as DNA: TGTGCCAGCAGTTCCCCGGGACAGGGTCGTAATTCACCCCTCCACTTT.